The clone carrying this TCR beta chain has only one observation. This sample was taken from a study of cytomegalovirus exposure and HLA in healthy donors. Overall study context: An earlier analysis identified 117 million unique TCR beta sequences in 150 million to 200 million T cells.

Trimming took off 5 bases at V and 0 bases at J, with 10 bases between the two ends. CDR1 is SQVTM and CDR2 is ANQGSEA in the germline V gene. The CDR3 consists of 14 residues. The PCR had 60 Vbeta and 13 Jbeta primers. Only in-frame clones appear in the TCRdb table, and some are missing; sequencing was by immunoSEQ multiplex PCR. The data show some 110,000 clones, around 79% seen once. Sequencing input: PBMCs. The chain combines TRBV29-1 with TRBJ1-4, with D perhaps matching TRBD1 (6 bases). The clonotype was recovered from a man in his 60s in good health and CMV-seropositive. CDR3 loop: CSVCDRSTNEKLFF. DNA of the CDR3: TGCAGCGTTTGCGACAGGTCAACTAATGAAAAACTGTTTTTT.